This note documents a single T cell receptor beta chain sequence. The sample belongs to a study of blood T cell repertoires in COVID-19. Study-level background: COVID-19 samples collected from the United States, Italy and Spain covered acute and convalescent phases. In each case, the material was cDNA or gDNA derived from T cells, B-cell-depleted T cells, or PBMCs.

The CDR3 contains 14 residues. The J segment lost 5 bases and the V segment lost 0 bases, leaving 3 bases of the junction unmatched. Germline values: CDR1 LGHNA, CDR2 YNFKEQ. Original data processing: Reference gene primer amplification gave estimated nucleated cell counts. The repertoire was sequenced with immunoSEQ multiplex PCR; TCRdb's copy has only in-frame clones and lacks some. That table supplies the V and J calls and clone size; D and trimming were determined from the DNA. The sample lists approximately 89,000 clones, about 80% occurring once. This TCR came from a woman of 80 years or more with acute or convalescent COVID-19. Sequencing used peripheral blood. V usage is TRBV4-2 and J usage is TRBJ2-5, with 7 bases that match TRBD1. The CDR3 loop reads CASSQDPRGETQYF. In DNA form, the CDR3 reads TGTGCCAGCAGCCAAGATCCCAGGGGGGAGACCCAGTACTTC.